Listed below are T cell receptor beta chains from one sample, sequenced in a study of control samples from healthy donors and cancer patients. Sequenced by immunoSEQ multiplex PCR; TCRdb stores in-frame clones only, minus some. The sample holds some 130,000 clones, 92% seen once. Sequencing was done on a sample of blood. These receptors were obtained from a woman in her forties or fifties in good health. The CDR3 runs from the conserved cysteine through the conserved F or W. A D gene is named only where the DNA matches it firmly. Expanded clones are given a class, and other clones once, few, many or no size at all.

abundance	v_gene	d_gene	j_gene	CDR3nt	CDR3aa
-	TRBV10-1	-	TRBJ2-2	TGCGCCAGCAGTCCCGAGAAGCTGGAAGGCATCGGGGAGCTGTTTTTT	CASSPEKLEGIGELFF
-	TRBV30	-	TRBJ2-5	TGTGCCTGGACCCCCAACTACCCTCAAGAGACCCAGTACTTC	CAWTPNYPQETQYF
-	TRBV15	-	TRBJ1-4	TGTGCCACCACCGAGAGATTAGGGCGAAAACTGTTTTTT	CATTERLGRKLFF
few	TRBV27	-	TRBJ1-1	TGTGCCAGCAGGGATAGGGCGGCGAACACTGAAGCTTTCTTT	CASRDRAANTEAFF
few	TRBV12-3/TRBV12-4	-	TRBJ1-1	TGTGCCAGCAGTTTTGATGGGGACACTGAAGCTTTCTTT	CASSFDGDTEAFF
-	TRBV12-3/TRBV12-4	TRBD1	TRBJ2-7	TGTGCCAGCAGCCTAGGGGGCAGCTACGAGCAGTACTTC	CASSLGGSYEQYF
-	TRBV19	-	TRBJ2-7	TGTGCCAGTAGTAGGTTCCCCCCGAGACAGCAAAATCACAAACATCAGTACTTC	CASSRFPPRQQNHKHQYF
-	TRBV27	-	TRBJ1-5	TGTGCCAGCAGTTTCCTCGGGGTTAGTCAGCCCCAGCATTTT	CASSFLGVSQPQHF
-	TRBV7-2	TRBD1	TRBJ2-7	TGTGCCAGCAGCTTAGGGGGGGGACAGGGGTACGAGCAGTACTTC	CASSLGGGQGYEQYF
-	TRBV30	-	TRBJ1-1	TGTGCCTGGAGTCCGGGAAGTAGCCAGGGCCCGGGAGCTTTCTTT	CAWSPGSSQGPGAFF
-	TRBV24-1	-	TRBJ2-7	TGTGCCACCAGTGATTCGGCCCAGGGGGGCGTACGCTCCTACGAGCAGTACTTC	CATSDSAQGGVRSYEQYF
-	TRBV5-1	TRBD2	TRBJ2-7	TGCGCCAGCAGTGACGGGACTAGCGGGATGAACTACGAGCAGTACTTC	CASSDGTSGMNYEQYF
-	TRBV29-1	TRBD2	TRBJ2-7	TGCAGCGTTGAGCGGGGGGCCTACGAGCAGTACTTC	CSVERGAYEQYF
-	TRBV7-6	-	TRBJ1-1	TGTGCCAGCAGCTCTCGCCCGGAGGGTGAAGCTTTCTTT	CASSSRPEGEAFF
-	TRBV13	-	TRBJ1-5	TGTGCCAGCAGCTTAATGGCTGTCCAGCCCCAGCATTTT	CASSLMAVQPQHF
-	TRBV30	TRBD1	TRBJ2-7	TGTGCCTGGAGGGGGGTGGGACAGGGCTCCTACGAGCAGTACTTC	CAWRGVGQGSYEQYF
-	TRBV5-5	-	TRBJ1-2	TGTGCCAGCAGCTTGGGAGGGTTTGGAGATGGCTACACCTTC	CASSLGGFGDGYTF
-	TRBV5-4	-	TRBJ2-4	TGTGCCAGCAGCTTCAGCGGAATAGCCAAAAACATTCAGTACTTC	CASSFSGIAKNIQYF
-	TRBV28	TRBD2	TRBJ2-7	TGTGCCAGCTGGCGGGGCGGGAGTATCGGCGAGCAGTACTTC	CASWRGGSIGEQYF
-	TRBV2	-	TRBJ2-5	TGTGCCAGCAGTGAAGCTACGGGACGGCAAGAGACCCAGTACTTC	CASSEATGRQETQYF
-	TRBV3-1/TRBV3-2	TRBD2	TRBJ2-7	TGTGCCAGCAGCCAAATACTAGCGGGAGGTAACGAGCAGTACTTC	CASSQILAGGNEQYF
-	TRBV7-2	-	TRBJ2-7	TGTGCCAGCAGCCAGATGACGGGGCCCCCCTACGAGCAGTACTTC	CASSQMTGPPYEQYF
-	TRBV6-6	-	TRBJ2-2	TGTGCCAGCACTGTGGCTAGCCATGGGGCCGGGGAGCTGTTTTTT	CASTVASHGAGELFF
-	TRBV2	-	TRBJ2-4	TGTGCCAGCAGTGAAAATACAGGGTCCAAAAACATTCAGTACTTC	CASSENTGSKNIQYF
-	TRBV29-1	TRBD1	TRBJ1-2	TGCAGCGAGAAACAGGGGGGCGAAGTCTACACCTTC	CSEKQGGEVYTF
once	TRBV6-5	TRBD1	TRBJ2-7	TGTGCGGGACAGGGTGGCCACGAGCAGTACTTC	CAGQGGHEQYF
-	TRBV27	-	TRBJ1-2	TGTGCCAGCAGTGACACACCCACGACACCGGTCTATGGCTACACCTTC	CASSDTPTTPVYGYTF
-	TRBV30	-	TRBJ2-2	TGTGCCTGGAGTGTACAGCTCGGGGAGCTGTTTTTT	CAWSVQLGELFF
-	TRBV5-1	TRBD2	TRBJ2-7	TGCGCCAGCAGCCCTAGCGGGAGGGCCCTTTCCTACGAGCAGTACTTC	CASSPSGRALSYEQYF
-	TRBV6-5	-	TRBJ1-3	TGTGCCAGTCGGAGAGGGGTAAACACCATATATTTT	CASRRGVNTIYF
-	TRBV10-3	TRBD1	TRBJ1-4	TGTGCCATCAGTGAGAATACGGGACAGGGGGTTGAAAAACTGTTTTTT	CAISENTGQGVEKLFF
-	TRBV6-5	-	TRBJ2-7	TGTGCCAGTGCGTGGGGACGCAACTACGAGCAGTACTTC	CASAWGRNYEQYF
-	TRBV25-1	-	TRBJ2-7	TGTGCCAGCAGGGATTCTAGTGCTCTGTACTTC	CASRDSSALYF
-	TRBV5-8	TRBD1	TRBJ2-7	TGTGCCAGCAGCTTCACAGGGGCCGTCGTCTACGAGCAGTACTTC	CASSFTGAVVYEQYF
-	TRBV6-6	-	TRBJ2-3	TGTGCCACCCGACAACTCACAGATACGCAGTATTTT	CATRQLTDTQYF
-	TRBV4-2	-	TRBJ2-7	TGTGCCAGCAGCCCGGACCGTGACTACGAGCAGTACTTC	CASSPDRDYEQYF
-	TRBV30	-	TRBJ2-2	TGTGCCTGGAGTAAGGGGGGGACCGGGGAGCTGTTTTTT	CAWSKGGTGELFF
-	TRBV7-9	TRBD1	TRBJ1-1	TGTGCCAGCAGCGCTGACAGGGGGCTCACTGAAGCTTTCTTT	CASSADRGLTEAFF
-	TRBV12-3/TRBV12-4	-	TRBJ1-4	TGTGCCAGCAGTTTATGGGCAGAAAAACTGTTTTTT	CASSLWAEKLFF
-	TRBV12-3/TRBV12-4	-	TRBJ1-1	TGTGCCAGCAGGGTCATGAACACTGAAGCTTTCTTT	CASRVMNTEAFF
-	TRBV5-1	TRBD2	TRBJ2-2	TGCGCCAGCAGCTGGGGACTAGCGGGGACTCGTCGAACCGGGGAGCTGTTTTTT	CASSWGLAGTRRTGELFF
-	TRBV6-5	-	TRBJ2-7	TGTGCCAGCAGTTACGGACAGTCCTACGAGCAGTACTTC	CASSYGQSYEQYF
-	TRBV7-9	TRBD1	TRBJ2-7	TGTGCCAGCAGCAATACCTCCGGGACAGTCTACGAGCAGTACTTC	CASSNTSGTVYEQYF
-	TRBV11-2	-	TRBJ1-2	TGTGCCAGCAGCTCGTGGGGGGGGAGTACAGCTAACTATGGCTACACCTTC	CASSSWGGSTANYGYTF
-	TRBV28	-	TRBJ1-5	TGTGCCAGCAGTTTCGCCTCGACGGTTAGCAATCAGCCCCAGCATTTT	CASSFASTVSNQPQHF
-	TRBV2	-	TRBJ2-7	TGTGCCAGCAGTGAACAGGCAGTCGAGCAGTACTTC	CASSEQAVEQYF
-	TRBV18	-	TRBJ2-7	TGTGCCAGCTCACCGCAGGGGCGGAGCGAGCAGTACTTC	CASSPQGRSEQYF
-	TRBV5-1	TRBD1	TRBJ1-1	TGCGCCAGCAAATCAGCGACAGGGAAGAACACTGAAGCTTTCTTT	CASKSATGKNTEAFF
-	TRBV2	TRBD1	TRBJ1-6	TGTGCCAGCAGTGAGGACAGGGGGGGAGGGTCACCCCTCCACTTT	CASSEDRGGGSPLHF
-	TRBV9	-	TRBJ1-6	TGTGCCAGCAGCCTCTATAATTCACCCCTCCACTTT	CASSLYNSPLHF
-	TRBV20-1	TRBD2	TRBJ2-5	TGCAGTGCTAGTGGGCTAGCGGGGACGCAAGAGACCCAGTACTTC	CSASGLAGTQETQYF
-	TRBV18	TRBD1	TRBJ2-6	TGTGCCAGCTCACGGACAGGGTCTACTGGGGCCAACGTCCTGACTTTC	CASSRTGSTGANVLTF
-	TRBV27	-	TRBJ2-7	TGTGCCAGCAGTACTTCTTCCGGGACATTGAGCTCCTACGAGCAGTACTTC	CASSTSSGTLSSYEQYF
-	TRBV5-1	-	TRBJ1-1	TGCGCCAGCCGAATCGGCCCGGGAGTGAACACTGAAGCTTTCTTT	CASRIGPGVNTEAFF
-	TRBV15	TRBD1	TRBJ2-5	TGTGCCACCAGCAGAAGGACAGGTTACGAGACCCAGTACTTC	CATSRRTGYETQYF